The 11 T cell receptor beta chains below come from one sample, sequenced in a study of graft-versus-host responses after intestinal transplantation. The antigens of these receptors remain unknown. The data were produced by immunoSEQ multiplex PCR, yet TCRdb's version contains in-frame clones alone and is incomplete. The sample gives roughly 99,000 clones, about 91% of which show up once; around 0.7% is in the top ten. The sample consisted of unstimulated CD4+ T cells sorted from spleen or lymph node cells, taken before transplant. All receptors derive from a human donor who was the organ donor for an intestinal transplant.

The rearrangement links TRBV7-8 to TRBJ2-5; 9 bases fit TRBD2. Per the germline V gene, CDR1 is SGHVS and CDR2 is FQNEAQ. V shed 4 bases, J shed 2 bases, and the junction held 5 bases outside the gene matches. The CDR3 runs to 15 residues. CDR3 in amino acids: CASSWLAGYQETQYF. For the CDR3, the DNA is TGTGCCAGCAGCTGGCTAGCGGGGTATCAAGAGACCCAGTACTTC.

The V and J genes are TRBV4-2 and TRBJ2-5, with TRBD2 matching over 8 bases. Unmatched junction bases numbered 20, after V lost 0 bases and J lost 5 bases. CDR3 length: 20 residues. The germline gives CDR1 LGHNA, CDR2 YNFKEQ. The CDR3, as DNA: TGTGCCAGCAGCCAAGATAGACGGCTAGCGGGCCCCGGACGGGGGGAGACCCAGTACTTC. The encoded protein is CASSQDRRLAGPGRGETQYF.

The V and J genes are TRBV5-1 and TRBJ2-1, with D unresolved. This CDR3 comprises 15 residues. Germline lookup yields CDR1 SGHRS and CDR2 YFSETQ. The V end was cut by 1 base, the J end by 3 bases, with 11 bases between. The CDR3 sequence is CASSLRSNSYNEQFF. CDR3 DNA sequence: TGCGCCAGCAGCTTGCGGTCCAACAGCTACAATGAGCAGTTCTTC.

Here the CDR3 reads CASSYSHSGNTIYF. For the CDR3, the DNA is TGTGCCAGCAGTTACTCACACTCTGGAAACACCATATATTTT. This sequence joins TRBV6-5 and TRBJ1-3; no firm D call. Germline V gene sequence: CDR1 MNHEY, CDR2 SVGAGI. The CDR3 has 14 residues. V dropped 0 bases and J dropped 0 bases, with 3 bases sitting between them.

The V and J genes are TRBV6-6 and TRBJ1-2; 11 bases line up with TRBD1. The CDR3 runs to 15 residues. Germline V gene data show CDR1 as MNHNY and CDR2 as SVGAGI (reference sequence). V trimming: 3 bases; J trimming: 8 bases; junction bases outside the gene matches: 8. The CDR3 DNA reads TGTGCCAGCAGTTATAGAGAGGGACAGGGGGACGGCTACACCTTC. It translates to CASSYREGQGDGYTF.

V and J are TRBV5-4 and TRBJ1-2, with a weak D call TRBD1 (5 bases). Germline V gene lookup returns CDR1 SGHNT and CDR2 YYREEE (reference sequence). Trimming removed 5 bases at V and 7 bases at J, with 15 bases between. The CDR3 contains 13 residues. The CDR3 nucleotides are TGTGCCAGCAGAACCCGGGACGGAATTGGCTACACCTTC. This gives the protein CASRTRDGIGYTF.

This chain connects TRBV27 to TRBJ2-6, with 7 bases that match TRBD2. Germline lookup yields CDR1 MNHEY and CDR2 SMNVEV (reference sequence). J lost 0 bases, V lost 5 bases, and 7 bases had no gene match. The CDR3 spans 17 residues. The CDR3 sequence is CASSMTSGTSGANVLTF. The CDR3 DNA reads as TGTGCCAGCAGTATGACGAGCGGGACCTCTGGGGCCAACGTCCTGACTTTC.

The V call is TRBV11-2, the J call TRBJ1-6, with 8 bases identical to TRBD1. J was trimmed by 6 bases and V by 5 bases; bases with no gene match: 6. The germline V gene encodes CDR1 SGHAT and CDR2 FQNNGV. This CDR3 has 15 residues. Here the CDR3 DNA reads TGTGCCAGCAGCCCCCGGGACAGGACTAATTCACCCCTCCACTTT. Translated: CASSPRDRTNSPLHF. Full variable domain (missing parts from reference TRBV11-2 and TRBJ1-6): EAGVAQSPRYKIIEKRQSVAFWCNPISGHATLYWYQQILGQGPKLLIQFQNNGVVDDSQLPKDRFSAERLKGVDSTLKIQPAKLEDSAVYLCASSPRDRTNSPLHFGNGTRLTVT.

The gene calls are TRBV27 and TRBJ1-2; no definite D call. The CDR3 sequence is 15 residues long. Germline loops: CDR1 MNHEY, CDR2 SMNVEV (reference sequence). Trimming pared 0 bases from V and 1 base from J, leaving 9 bases between. This CDR3 reads CASSLSGRFNYGYTF. In DNA form, the CDR3 reads TGTGCCAGCAGTTTATCCGGACGGTTTAACTATGGCTACACCTTC.

This clone turned up a few times. V and J are TRBV6-5 and TRBJ2-7; 7 bases match TRBD1. After removal of 2 bases from V and 6 bases from J, the junction contained 7 bases not matched to a gene. Germline CDR1 and CDR2: MNHEY and SVGAGI. The CDR3 totals 14 residues. The CDR3 nucleotides read TGTGCCAGCAGTTACGAGACAGGGCGCGGCGAGCAGTACTTC. Its protein product is CASSYETGRGEQYF.

The rearrangement uses TRBV5-4 and TRBJ2-7; D may correspond to TRBD1 or TRBD2 (5 bases each). CDR1 SGHNT and CDR2 YYREEE come from the germline V gene (reference sequence). Trimming left V 3 bases short and J 2 bases short, with 15 bases between. The CDR3 length is 15 residues. The CDR3 DNA reads TGTGCCAGCAGCTCAGGGACCTTGGGTACCTACGAGCAGTACTTC. Translated: CASSSGTLGTYEQYF.